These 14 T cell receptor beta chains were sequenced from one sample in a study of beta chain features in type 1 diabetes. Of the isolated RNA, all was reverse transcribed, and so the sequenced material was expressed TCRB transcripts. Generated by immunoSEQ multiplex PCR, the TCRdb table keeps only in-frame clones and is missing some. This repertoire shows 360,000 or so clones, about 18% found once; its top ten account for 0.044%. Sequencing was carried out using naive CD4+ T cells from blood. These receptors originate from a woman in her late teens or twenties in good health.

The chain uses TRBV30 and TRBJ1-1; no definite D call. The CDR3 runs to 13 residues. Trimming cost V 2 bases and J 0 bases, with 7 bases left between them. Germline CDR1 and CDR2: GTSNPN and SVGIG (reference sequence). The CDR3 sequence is CAWSPTLNTEAFF. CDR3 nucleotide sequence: TGTGCCTGGAGTCCGACACTGAACACTGAAGCTTTCTTT.

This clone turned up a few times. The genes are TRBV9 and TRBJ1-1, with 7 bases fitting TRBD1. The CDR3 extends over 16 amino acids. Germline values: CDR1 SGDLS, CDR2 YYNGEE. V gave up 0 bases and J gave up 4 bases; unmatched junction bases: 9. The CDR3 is CASSVGPQGVSTEAFF. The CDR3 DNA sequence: TGTGCCAGCAGCGTAGGCCCGCAGGGGGTGAGCACTGAAGCTTTCTTT.

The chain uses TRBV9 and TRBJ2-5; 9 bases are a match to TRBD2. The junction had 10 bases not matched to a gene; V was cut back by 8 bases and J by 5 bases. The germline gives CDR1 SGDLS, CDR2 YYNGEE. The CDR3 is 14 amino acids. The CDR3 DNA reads TGTGCCAGTTCCGGGACTAGCACCTTCGAGACCCAGTACTTC. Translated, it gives CASSGTSTFETQYF.

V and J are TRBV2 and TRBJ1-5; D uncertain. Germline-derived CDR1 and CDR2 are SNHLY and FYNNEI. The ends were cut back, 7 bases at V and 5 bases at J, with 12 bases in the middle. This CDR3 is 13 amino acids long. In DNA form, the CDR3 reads TGTGCCAGCATGTTACAGCACCATCAGCCCCAGCATTTT. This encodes CASMLQHHQPQHF.

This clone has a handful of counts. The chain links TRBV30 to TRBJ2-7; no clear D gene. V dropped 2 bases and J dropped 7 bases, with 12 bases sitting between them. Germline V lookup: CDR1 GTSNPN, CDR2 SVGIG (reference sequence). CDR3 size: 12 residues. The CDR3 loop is CAWSRLSGEQYF. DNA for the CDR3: TGTGCCTGGAGTCGACTGAGTGGGGAGCAGTACTTC.

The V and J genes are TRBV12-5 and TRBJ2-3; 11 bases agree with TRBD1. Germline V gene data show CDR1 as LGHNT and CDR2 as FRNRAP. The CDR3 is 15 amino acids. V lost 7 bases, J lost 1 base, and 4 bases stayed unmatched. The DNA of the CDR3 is TGTGCTAGTGTCCTGGGACAGGGGGGCACAGATACGCAGTATTTT. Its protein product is CASVLGQGGTDTQYF.

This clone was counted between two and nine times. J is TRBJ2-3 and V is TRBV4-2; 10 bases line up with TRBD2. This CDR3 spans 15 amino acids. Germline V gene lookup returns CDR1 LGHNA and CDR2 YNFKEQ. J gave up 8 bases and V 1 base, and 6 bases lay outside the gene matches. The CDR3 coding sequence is TGTGCCAGCAGCCAAGCCCCTAGCGGGGGCCCTACGCAGTATTTT. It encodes CASSQAPSGGPTQYF.

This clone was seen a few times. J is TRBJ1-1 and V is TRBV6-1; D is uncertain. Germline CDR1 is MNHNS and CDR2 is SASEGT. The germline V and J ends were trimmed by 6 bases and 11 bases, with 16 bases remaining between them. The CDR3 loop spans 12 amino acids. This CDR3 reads CASRLGKESAFF. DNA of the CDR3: TGTGCCAGCAGATTGGGCAAGGAAAGCGCTTTCTTT.

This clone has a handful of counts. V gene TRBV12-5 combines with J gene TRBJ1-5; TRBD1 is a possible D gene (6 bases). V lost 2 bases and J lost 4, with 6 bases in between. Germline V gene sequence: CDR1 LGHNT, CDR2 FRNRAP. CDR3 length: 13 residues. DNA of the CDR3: TGTGCTAGTGGTTTGACAGGGAATCAGCCCCAGCATTTT. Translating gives CASGLTGNQPQHF.

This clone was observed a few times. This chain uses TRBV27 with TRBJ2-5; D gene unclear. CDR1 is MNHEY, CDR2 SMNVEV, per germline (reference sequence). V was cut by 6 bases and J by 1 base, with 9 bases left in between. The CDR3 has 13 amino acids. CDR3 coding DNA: TGTGCCAGCAGGAAACAGACCCAAGAGACCCAGTACTTC. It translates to CASRKQTQETQYF.

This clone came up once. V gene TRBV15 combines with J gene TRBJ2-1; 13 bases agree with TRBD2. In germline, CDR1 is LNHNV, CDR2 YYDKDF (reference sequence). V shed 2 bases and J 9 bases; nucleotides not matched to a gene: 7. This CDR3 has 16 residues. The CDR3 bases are TGTGCCACCAGCAGACTACTAGCGGGAGGGCGGGGTGAGCAGTTCTTC. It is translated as CATSRLLAGGRGEQFF.

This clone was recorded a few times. CDR3 DNA sequence: TGCAGCGTTGACCTCCGAGGAGGGGCGTGGGGTGAGCAGTTCTTC. Translating gives CSVDLRGGAWGEQFF. This rearrangement joins TRBV29-1 to TRBJ2-1, with a possible D match to TRBD2 (6 bases). The CDR3 runs to 15 residues. Trimming pared 3 bases from V and 9 bases from J, leaving 21 bases between. Per germline, CDR1 SQVTM and CDR2 ANQGSEA.

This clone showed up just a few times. The CDR3 protein is CASSHRGQKYGYTF. CDR3 bases: TGTGCCAGCAGCCACCGAGGGCAAAAATATGGCTACACCTTC. The rearrangement uses TRBV7-8 and TRBJ1-2; D is ambiguous. With 5 bases removed from V and 5 bases from J, the gap between germline ends came to 15 bases. CDR1 and CDR2 (germline): SGHVS, FQNEAQ. This CDR3 contains 14 residues.

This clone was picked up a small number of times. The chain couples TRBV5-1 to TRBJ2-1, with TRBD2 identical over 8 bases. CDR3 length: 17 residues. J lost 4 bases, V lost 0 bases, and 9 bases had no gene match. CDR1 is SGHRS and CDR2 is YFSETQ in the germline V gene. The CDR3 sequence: CASSLGLAGPSYNEQFF. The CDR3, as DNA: TGCGCCAGCAGCTTGGGATTAGCGGGGCCCTCTTACAATGAGCAGTTCTTC.